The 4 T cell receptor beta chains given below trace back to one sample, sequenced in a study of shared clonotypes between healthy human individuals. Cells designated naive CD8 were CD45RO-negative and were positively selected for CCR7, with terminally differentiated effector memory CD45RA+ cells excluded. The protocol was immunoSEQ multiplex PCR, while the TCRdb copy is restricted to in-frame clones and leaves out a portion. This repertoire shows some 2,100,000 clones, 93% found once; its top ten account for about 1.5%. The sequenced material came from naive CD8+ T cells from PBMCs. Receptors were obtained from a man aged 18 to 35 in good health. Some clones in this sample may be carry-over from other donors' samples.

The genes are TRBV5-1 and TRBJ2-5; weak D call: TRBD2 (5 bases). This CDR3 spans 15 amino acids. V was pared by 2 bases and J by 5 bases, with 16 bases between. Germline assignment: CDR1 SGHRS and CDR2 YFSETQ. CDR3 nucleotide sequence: TGCGCCAGCAGCTTTCCACCCGAGGGCTGGGAGACCCAGTACTTC. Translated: CASSFPPEGWETQYF.

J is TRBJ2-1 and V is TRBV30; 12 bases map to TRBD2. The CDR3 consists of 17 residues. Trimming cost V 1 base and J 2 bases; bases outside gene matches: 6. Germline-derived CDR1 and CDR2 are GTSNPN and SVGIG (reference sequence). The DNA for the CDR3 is TGTGCCTGGAGTGGACCTACTAGCGGGAGGCCCTACAATGAGCAGTTCTTC. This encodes CAWSGPTSGRPYNEQFF.

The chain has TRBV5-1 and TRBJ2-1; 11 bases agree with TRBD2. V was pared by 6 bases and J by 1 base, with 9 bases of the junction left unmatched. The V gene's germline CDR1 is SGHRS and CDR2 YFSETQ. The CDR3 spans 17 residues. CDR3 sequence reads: CASTFPGLADSYNEQFF. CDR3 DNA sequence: TGCGCCAGCACATTCCCGGGACTAGCGGATTCCTACAATGAGCAGTTCTTC.

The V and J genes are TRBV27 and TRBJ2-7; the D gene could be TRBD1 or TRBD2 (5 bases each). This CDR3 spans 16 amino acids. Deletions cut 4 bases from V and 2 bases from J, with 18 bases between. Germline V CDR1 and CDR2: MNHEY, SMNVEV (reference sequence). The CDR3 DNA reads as TGTGCCAGCAGTTCTTCTCAGGGAGACATCCCCTACGAGCAGTACTTC. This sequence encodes CASSSSQGDIPYEQYF.